Listed below are T cell receptor beta chains from one sample, sequenced in a study of shared clonotypes between healthy human individuals. Profiling relied on immunoSEQ multiplex PCR, and the TCRdb table lists in-frame clones only, not all of them. The sample lists approximately 470,000 clones; 78% were seen once. Specimen: PBMCs. These TCRs come from a woman in her thirties or forties in good health. Some clones in this sample may be carry-over from other donors' samples. Each CDR3 is given with its conserved first and last residue.

v_call: TRBV11-2; j_call: TRBJ2-7; cdr3_aa: CASSLDGYEQYF
v_call: TRBV29-1; j_call: TRBJ2-5; cdr3_aa: CSTGQVGETQYF
v_call: TRBV7-3; j_call: TRBJ1-5; cdr3_aa: CASSPQGGGNQPQHF
v_call: TRBV28; j_call: TRBJ2-1; cdr3_aa: CAGGPGAYNEQFF
v_call: TRBV5-6; j_call: TRBJ1-2; cdr3_aa: CASSLNIGTGSGYTF
v_call: TRBV30; j_call: TRBJ2-5; cdr3_aa: CAWSGFLDRQETQYF
v_call: TRBV5-1; j_call: TRBJ1-5; cdr3_aa: CASSLGISGGDQPQHF
v_call: TRBV2; j_call: TRBJ2-6; cdr3_aa: CASSRGVGANVLTF
v_call: TRBV2; j_call: TRBJ1-1; cdr3_aa: CASSEVGGGPTEAFF
v_call: TRBV4-3; j_call: TRBJ2-7; cdr3_aa: CASSQEGGFSYEQYF
v_call: TRBV2; j_call: TRBJ2-1; cdr3_aa: CASGLITYNEQFF
v_call: TRBV14; j_call: TRBJ2-7; cdr3_aa: CASSQGRGTGAYEQYF
v_call: TRBV6-5; j_call: TRBJ2-7; cdr3_aa: CASTRGLSGEEQYF
v_call: TRBV7-2; j_call: TRBJ2-1; cdr3_aa: CASSPGVLAGGNEQFF
v_call: TRBV19; j_call: TRBJ2-7; cdr3_aa: CASSIAIGQIPYEQYF
v_call: TRBV29-1; j_call: TRBJ1-5; cdr3_aa: CSTGYTGENQPQHF
v_call: TRBV27; j_call: TRBJ2-1; cdr3_aa: CASNDRASNNEQFF
v_call: TRBV11-3; j_call: TRBJ2-5; cdr3_aa: CASSLELGLAGLYQETQYF
v_call: TRBV7-9; j_call: TRBJ2-5; cdr3_aa: CASRPSYGRGTQYF
v_call: TRBV11-2; j_call: TRBJ2-7; cdr3_aa: CASSLGVLYEQYF
v_call: TRBV10-3; j_call: TRBJ2-7; cdr3_aa: CAIKGLAGDPAYEQYF
v_call: TRBV9; j_call: TRBJ1-3; cdr3_aa: CASSVEGQGKPSPGNTIYF
v_call: TRBV11-3; j_call: TRBJ2-7; cdr3_aa: CASSLQGPEYEQYF
v_call: TRBV5-4; j_call: TRBJ2-5; cdr3_aa: CASSLPRSGDETQYF
v_call: TRBV7-2; j_call: TRBJ2-1; cdr3_aa: CASSLIAELSYNEQFF
v_call: TRBV2; j_call: TRBJ2-1; cdr3_aa: CASSSAGGSYNEQFF
v_call: TRBV15; j_call: TRBJ2-5; cdr3_aa: CATSRDIGPGGETQYF
v_call: TRBV2; j_call: TRBJ1-1; cdr3_aa: CASSHDTPDTEAFF
v_call: TRBV5-1; j_call: TRBJ1-3; cdr3_aa: CASSPMDTRSGNTIYF
v_call: TRBV5-1; j_call: TRBJ1-2; cdr3_aa: CASSLGGQASYGYTF
v_call: TRBV28; j_call: TRBJ1-4; cdr3_aa: CASSLRTGATNEKLFF
v_call: TRBV7-6; j_call: TRBJ2-7; cdr3_aa: CASSFQGQSSYEQYF
v_call: TRBV10-2; j_call: TRBJ2-7; cdr3_aa: CASSEWQGNYEQYF
v_call: TRBV4-3; j_call: TRBJ1-1; cdr3_aa: CASSLNVNTEAFF
v_call: TRBV7-6; j_call: TRBJ2-7; cdr3_aa: CASSLSNRGWHEQYF
v_call: TRBV4-1; j_call: TRBJ2-7; cdr3_aa: CASSQTGLYEQYF
v_call: TRBV11-2; j_call: TRBJ2-3; cdr3_aa: CASSFHPALGTDTQYF
v_call: TRBV14; j_call: TRBJ1-1; cdr3_aa: CASSQEAGLAFF
v_call: TRBV30; j_call: TRBJ1-1; cdr3_aa: CAWSAGQVRTEAFF
v_call: TRBV5-1; j_call: TRBJ2-1; cdr3_aa: CASSVQTGYGPGEQFF
v_call: TRBV9; j_call: TRBJ2-7; cdr3_aa: CASSLTGTEDYEQYF
v_call: TRBV7-2; j_call: TRBJ2-2; cdr3_aa: CASSSQPGLATGELFF
v_call: TRBV10-3; j_call: TRBJ2-3; cdr3_aa: CAISSRLAGAVDTQYF
v_call: TRBV5-1; j_call: TRBJ2-1; cdr3_aa: CASSRAHNEQFF
v_call: TRBV28; j_call: TRBJ1-5; cdr3_aa: CASSFQASFSLNQPQHF
v_call: TRBV7-9; j_call: TRBJ1-2; cdr3_aa: CASSPLGPGTGDRRYGYTF
v_call: TRBV15; j_call: TRBJ2-1; cdr3_aa: CATSNRDRVYNEQFF
v_call: TRBV6-1; j_call: TRBJ2-5; cdr3_aa: CASNPDSNQETQYF
v_call: TRBV4-2; j_call: TRBJ1-4; cdr3_aa: CASSQGQRDEKLFF
v_call: TRBV5-1; j_call: TRBJ2-7; cdr3_aa: CASTSGSTYEQYF